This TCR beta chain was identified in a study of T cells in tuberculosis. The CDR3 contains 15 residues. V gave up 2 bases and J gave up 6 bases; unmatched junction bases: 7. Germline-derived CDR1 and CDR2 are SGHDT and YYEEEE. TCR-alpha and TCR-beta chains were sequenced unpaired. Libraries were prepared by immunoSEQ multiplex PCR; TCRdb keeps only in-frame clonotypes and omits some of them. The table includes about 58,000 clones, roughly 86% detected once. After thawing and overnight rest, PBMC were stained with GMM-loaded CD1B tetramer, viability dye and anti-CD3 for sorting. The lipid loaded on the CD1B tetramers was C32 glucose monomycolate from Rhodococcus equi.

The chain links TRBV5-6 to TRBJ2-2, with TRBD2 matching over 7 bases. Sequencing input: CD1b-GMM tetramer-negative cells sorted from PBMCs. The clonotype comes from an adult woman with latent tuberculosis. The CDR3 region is CASSFTGTKAGELFF. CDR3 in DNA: TGTGCCAGCAGCTTTACCGGGACTAAGGCCGGGGAGCTGTTTTTT.